The TCR beta chain described here comes from a study of blood T cell repertoires in COVID-19. In the study overall: Sites across the United States, Italy and Spain contributed samples from acute and convalescent COVID-19. The cDNA or gDNA used as material had been derived from T cells, B-cell-depleted T cells, or PBMCs.

Methods used by the authors: Counts of nucleated cells, estimated from reference gene primer amplification, were obtained. Only in-frame clones appear in the TCRdb table, and some are missing; sequencing was by immunoSEQ multiplex PCR. V, J and clone size were drawn from that table, and D and trimming were deduced from the DNA. The profile shows 150,000 or so clones, roughly four fifths of them singletons. This clone was found once. This TCR derives from a human donor with acute or convalescent COVID-19. The donor label of this sample is uncertain. The specimen sequenced was peripheral blood.

This CDR3 is CASSRTGPDTGELFF. CDR3 DNA: TGCGCCAGCAGCCGGACAGGGCCAGACACCGGGGAGCTGTTTTTT. The chain links TRBV5-1 to TRBJ2-2, with TRBD1 identical over 8 bases. V shed 4 bases and J 3 bases; nucleotides not matched to a gene: 5. Germline-derived CDR1 and CDR2 are SGHRS and YFSETQ. The CDR3 has 15 amino acids.